This TCR beta chain was profiled in a study of blood T cell repertoires in COVID-19. Clones were read by immunoSEQ multiplex PCR, and TCRdb kept only the in-frame ones, dropping some. The sample carries about 350,000 clones, more than 70% recorded once. CDR3 length: 15 amino acids. V was shortened by 5 bases and J by 0 bases, with 13 bases between the two germline ends. CDR1 is SGHVS, CDR2 FQNEAQ, per germline. The chain is built from TRBV7-8 and TRBJ1-1; D not resolved. The source of this sequence is a woman aged 25-40 years who had been exposed to COVID-19. The material sequenced was PBMCs or T cells enriched from blood (not recorded which). CDR3 coding DNA: TGTGCCAGCAGCCCCGAATGGGCAATGAACACTGAAGCTTTCTTT. Translation: CASSPEWAMNTEAFF.